Listed below are T cell receptor beta chains from one sample, sequenced in a study of cytomegalovirus exposure and HLA in healthy donors. Only in-frame clones appear in the TCRdb table, and some are missing; sequencing was by immunoSEQ multiplex PCR. Here the sample spans fewer than 250,000 clones, 82% being singletons. The sample comprised PBMCs. The receptors shown here come from a man aged 40-50 years in good health and CMV-seropositive. Both conserved end residues are part of each CDR3. A D gene is named only where the DNA matches it firmly. Clone size is shown for a subset of rows, as once, few, many or a class of expanded clone.

clone size	D gene	J gene	V gene	CDR3 protein	CDR3 DNA
few	TRBD1	TRBJ2-6	TRBV7-9	CASSLGTGGVGANVLTF	TGTGCCAGCAGCTTAGGGACAGGGGGCGTTGGGGCCAACGTCCTGACTTTC
NA	NA	TRBJ2-5	TRBV29-1	CSAAPLVQETQYF	TGCAGCGCCGCCCCCCTAGTCCAAGAGACCCAGTACTTC
NA	TRBD1	TRBJ1-5	TRBV2	CASSETGAYQPQHF	TGTGCCAGCAGTGAAACAGGGGCCTATCAGCCCCAGCATTTT
NA	TRBD1	TRBJ2-3	TRBV5-1	CASSGTDTDTQYF	TGCGCCAGCAGCGGGACAGACACAGATACGCAGTATTTT
once	TRBD2	TRBJ2-1	TRBV11-2	CASSLAGSYNEQFF	TGTGCCAGCAGTTTAGCGGGGTCCTACAATGAGCAGTTCTTC
NA	TRBD1	TRBJ1-5	TRBV4-1	CASSQGETGEYPQHF	TGCGCCAGCAGCCAAGGCGAGACAGGGGAATATCCCCAGCATTTT
NA	TRBD1	TRBJ1-1	TRBV19	CATGTGLSRSEAFF	TGTGCCACGGGGACAGGACTCAGCAGGTCTGAAGCTTTCTTT
NA	NA	TRBJ2-6	TRBV6-6	CASSYSLSGANVLTF	TGTGCCAGCAGTTACTCACTCTCTGGGGCCAACGTCCTGACTTTC
NA	NA	TRBJ2-2	TRBV9	CASSVYGTNTGELFF	TGTGCCAGCAGCGTATACGGGACGAACACCGGGGAGCTGTTTTTT
NA	TRBD2	TRBJ2-5	TRBV5-1	CASSRSSGVQETQYF	TGCGCCAGCTCCCGGTCTAGCGGGGTCCAAGAGACCCAGTACTTC
NA	NA	TRBJ1-2	TRBV6-6	CASGPQGVDYGYTF	TGTGCCAGCGGGCCACAGGGTGTGGACTATGGCTACACCTTC
NA	NA	TRBJ2-6	TRBV19	CASSIVPGDRLYGANVLTF	TGTGCCAGTAGTATAGTTCCGGGGGACAGACTTTATGGGGCCAACGTCCTGACTTTC
NA	TRBD1	TRBJ2-3	TRBV7-9	CASSADRISTDTQYF	TGTGCCAGCAGCGCGGACAGGATTAGCACAGATACGCAGTATTTT
few	NA	TRBJ2-7	TRBV7-2	CASSPTLGLALYEQYF	TGTGCCAGCAGCCCTACCCTTGGGCTAGCACTTTACGAGCAGTACTTC
NA	TRBD2	TRBJ2-1	TRBV7-3	CASSLGYSGRAGWNEQFF	TGTGCCAGCAGCTTAGGGTATAGCGGGAGGGCCGGGTGGAATGAGCAGTTCTTC
NA	TRBD2	TRBJ2-1	TRBV5-6	CASSLAPVLTSVINEQFF	TGTGCCAGCAGCTTGGCTCCTGTTCTGACTAGCGTAATCAATGAGCAGTTCTTC
once	TRBD2	TRBJ2-1	TRBV6-5	CASRPLAGGPPEQFF	TGTGCCAGCAGACCGCTAGCGGGAGGGCCCCCCGAGCAGTTCTTC
NA	TRBD2	TRBJ2-1	TRBV4-1	CASSQEVTGTSGPRQFF	TGCGCCAGCAGCCAAGAAGTTACCGGGACTAGCGGCCCAAGGCAGTTCTTC
NA	NA	TRBJ1-1	TRBV5-1	CASSPGPQQGNTEAFF	TGCGCCAGCAGCCCGGGGCCTCAACAGGGGAACACTGAAGCTTTCTTT
NA	TRBD2	TRBJ2-1	TRBV7-6	CASSLPGGPGEQFF	TGTGCCAGCAGCTTACCGGGAGGGCCGGGTGAGCAGTTCTTC
NA	TRBD1	TRBJ2-7	TRBV7-8	CASSFPIGQGTYEQYF	TGTGCCAGCAGCTTCCCCATTGGACAGGGAACCTACGAGCAGTACTTC
NA	TRBD2	TRBJ2-7	TRBV7-9	CASKTSGSKYEQYF	TGTGCCAGCAAAACTAGCGGGAGTAAATACGAGCAGTACTTC
NA	NA	TRBJ2-1	TRBV29-1	CSVLSSYNEQFF	TGCAGCGTTCTGAGCTCCTACAATGAGCAGTTCTTC
once	TRBD1	TRBJ1-1	TRBV7-2	CASSLEPGQGMAFF	TGTGCCAGCAGCTTAGAACCGGGACAGGGCATGGCTTTCTTT
NA	TRBD2	TRBJ2-5	TRBV6-5	CASRRGGRETQYF	TGTGCCAGCAGAAGAGGCGGGAGAGAGACCCAGTACTTC
NA	TRBD2	TRBJ2-1	TRBV7-9	CASNDLAGGYNEQFF	TGTGCCAGCAACGATCTAGCGGGGGGCTACAATGAGCAGTTCTTC
NA	TRBD2	TRBJ2-1	TRBV5-4	CASSTTGLGEDNEQFF	TGTGCCAGCAGCACCACGGGACTAGGGGAGGACAATGAGCAGTTCTTC
NA	TRBD1	TRBJ2-2	TRBV5-1	CASGGQGDTGELFF	TGCGCCAGCGGGGGACAGGGAGACACCGGGGAGCTGTTTTTT
NA	NA	TRBJ2-5	TRBV6-5	CASRDSGDQETQYF	TGTGCCAGCAGGGACTCCGGGGACCAAGAGACCCAGTACTTC
once	TRBD2	TRBJ2-5	TRBV30	CAWSPAGLAMEETQYF	TGTGCCTGGAGTCCCGCGGGACTAGCGATGGAGGAGACCCAGTACTTC
NA	NA	TRBJ2-7	TRBV2	CASRVGDEQYF	TGTGCCAGCAGGGTTGGAGACGAGCAGTACTTC
NA	TRBD1	TRBJ1-1	TRBV5-1	CASSTTGTASAAFF	TGCGCCAGCAGCACCACCGGGACAGCCTCTGCAGCTTTCTTT